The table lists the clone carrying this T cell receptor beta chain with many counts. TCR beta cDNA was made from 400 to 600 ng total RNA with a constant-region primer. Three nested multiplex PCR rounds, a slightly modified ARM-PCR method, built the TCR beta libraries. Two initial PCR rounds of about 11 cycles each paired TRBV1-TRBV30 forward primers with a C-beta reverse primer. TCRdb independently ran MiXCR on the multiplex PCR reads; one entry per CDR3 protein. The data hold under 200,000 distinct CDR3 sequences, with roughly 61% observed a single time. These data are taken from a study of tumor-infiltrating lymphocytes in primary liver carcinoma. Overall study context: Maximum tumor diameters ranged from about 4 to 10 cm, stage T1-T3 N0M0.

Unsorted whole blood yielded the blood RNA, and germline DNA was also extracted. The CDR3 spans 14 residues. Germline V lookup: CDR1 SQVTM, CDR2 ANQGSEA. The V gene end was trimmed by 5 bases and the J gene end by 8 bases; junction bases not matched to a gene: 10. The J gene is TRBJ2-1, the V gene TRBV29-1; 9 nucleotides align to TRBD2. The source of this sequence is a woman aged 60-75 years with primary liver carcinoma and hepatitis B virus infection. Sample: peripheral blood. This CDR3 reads CSVLGGRAVDEQFF. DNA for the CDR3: TGCAGCGTTCTAGGCGGGAGGGCCGTAGATGAGCAGTTCTTC.